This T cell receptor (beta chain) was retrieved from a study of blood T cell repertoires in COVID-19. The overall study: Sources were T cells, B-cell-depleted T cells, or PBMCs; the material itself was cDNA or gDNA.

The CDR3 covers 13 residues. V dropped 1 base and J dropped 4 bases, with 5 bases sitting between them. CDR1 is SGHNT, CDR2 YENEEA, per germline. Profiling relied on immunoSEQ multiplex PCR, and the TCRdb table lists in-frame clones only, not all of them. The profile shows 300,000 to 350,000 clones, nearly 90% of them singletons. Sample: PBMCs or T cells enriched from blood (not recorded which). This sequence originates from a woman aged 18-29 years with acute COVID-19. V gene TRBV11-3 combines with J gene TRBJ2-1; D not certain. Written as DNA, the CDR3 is TGTGCCAGCAGCTTAGGTATTTACAATGAGCAGTTCTTC. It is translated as CASSLGIYNEQFF.